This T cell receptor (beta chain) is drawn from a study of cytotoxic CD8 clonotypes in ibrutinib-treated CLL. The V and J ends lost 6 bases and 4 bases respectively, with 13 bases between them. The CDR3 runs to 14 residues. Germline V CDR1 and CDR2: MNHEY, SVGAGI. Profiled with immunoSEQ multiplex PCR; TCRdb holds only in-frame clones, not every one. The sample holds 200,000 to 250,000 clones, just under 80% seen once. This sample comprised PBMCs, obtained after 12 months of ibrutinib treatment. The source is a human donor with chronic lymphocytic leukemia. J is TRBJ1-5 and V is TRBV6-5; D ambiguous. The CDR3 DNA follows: TGTGCCAGCAGCTATCGCCGTTGGAATCAGCCCCAGCATTTT. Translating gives CASSYRRWNQPQHF.